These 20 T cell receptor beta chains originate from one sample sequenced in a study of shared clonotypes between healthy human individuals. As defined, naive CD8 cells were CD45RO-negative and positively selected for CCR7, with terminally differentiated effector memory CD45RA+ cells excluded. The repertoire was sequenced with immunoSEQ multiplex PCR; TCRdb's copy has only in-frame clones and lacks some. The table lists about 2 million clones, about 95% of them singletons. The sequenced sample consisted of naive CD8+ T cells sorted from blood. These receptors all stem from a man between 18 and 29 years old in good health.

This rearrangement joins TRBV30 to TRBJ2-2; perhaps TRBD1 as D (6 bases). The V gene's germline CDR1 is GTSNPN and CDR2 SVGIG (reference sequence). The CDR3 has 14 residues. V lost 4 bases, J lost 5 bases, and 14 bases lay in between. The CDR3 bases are TGTGCCTGGAAGGGTCAGGGGCGGACCGGGGAGCTGTTTTTT. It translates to CAWKGQGRTGELFF.

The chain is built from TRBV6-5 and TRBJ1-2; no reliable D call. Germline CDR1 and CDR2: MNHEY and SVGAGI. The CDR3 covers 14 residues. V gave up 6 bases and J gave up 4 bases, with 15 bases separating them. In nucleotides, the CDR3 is TGTGCCAGCAGGCCACCTACTTGGATCTATGGCTACACCTTC. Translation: CASRPPTWIYGYTF.

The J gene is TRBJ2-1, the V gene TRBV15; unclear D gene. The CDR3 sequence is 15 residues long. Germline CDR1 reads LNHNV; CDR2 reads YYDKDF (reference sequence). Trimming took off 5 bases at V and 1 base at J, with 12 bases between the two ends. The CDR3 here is CATSVSANSYNEQFF. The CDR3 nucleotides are TGTGCCACCAGCGTTTCGGCTAATTCCTACAATGAGCAGTTCTTC.

The CDR3 DNA follows: TGTGCCAGTAGTACCGGGAGCGGTAGGCCTGAAGCTTTCTTT. Translated: CASSTGSGRPEAFF. The chain employs TRBV19 and TRBJ1-1; D unclear. Trimming shortened V by 4 bases and J by 6 bases, and 15 bases separated the two germline ends. CDR3 length equals 14 residues. Germline CDR1 is LNHDA and CDR2 is SQIVND (reference sequence). Drawing the rest from reference TRBV19 and TRBJ1-1, the complete variable domain is DGGITQSPKYLFRKEGQNVTLSCEQNLNHDAMYWYRQDPGQGLRLIYYSQIVNDFQKGDIAEGYSVSREKKESFPLTVTSAQKNPTAFYLCASSTGSGRPEAFFGQGTRLTVV.

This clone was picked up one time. The CDR3 DNA follows: TGTGCCAGCAGTTTATTTGGGTATGGCACAGATACGCAGTATTTT. Translation: CASSLFGYGTDTQYF. This rearrangement joins TRBV27 to TRBJ2-3; D remains ambiguous. Germline lookup yields CDR1 MNHEY and CDR2 SMNVEV (reference sequence). V lost 1 base, J lost 1 base, and 9 bases lay in between. The length of the CDR3 is 15 residues.

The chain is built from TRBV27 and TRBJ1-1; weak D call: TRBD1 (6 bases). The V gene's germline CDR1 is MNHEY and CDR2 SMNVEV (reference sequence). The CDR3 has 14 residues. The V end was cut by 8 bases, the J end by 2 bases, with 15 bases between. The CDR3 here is CASHTGGINTEAFF. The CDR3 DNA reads TGTGCCAGCCACACTGGGGGCATAAACACTGAAGCTTTCTTT.

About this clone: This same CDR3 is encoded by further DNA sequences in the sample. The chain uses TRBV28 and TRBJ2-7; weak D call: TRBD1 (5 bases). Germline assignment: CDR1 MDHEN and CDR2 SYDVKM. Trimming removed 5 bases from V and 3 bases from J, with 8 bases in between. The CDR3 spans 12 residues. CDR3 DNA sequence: TGTGCCAGCAGTCTTGACAGCTACGAGCAGTACTTC. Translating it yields CASSLDSYEQYF.

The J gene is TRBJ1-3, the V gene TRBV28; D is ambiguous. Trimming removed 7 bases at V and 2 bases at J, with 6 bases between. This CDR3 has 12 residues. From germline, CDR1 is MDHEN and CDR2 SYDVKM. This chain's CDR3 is CASTVPGNTIYF. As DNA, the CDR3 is TGTGCCAGCACCGTCCCTGGAAACACCATATATTTT.

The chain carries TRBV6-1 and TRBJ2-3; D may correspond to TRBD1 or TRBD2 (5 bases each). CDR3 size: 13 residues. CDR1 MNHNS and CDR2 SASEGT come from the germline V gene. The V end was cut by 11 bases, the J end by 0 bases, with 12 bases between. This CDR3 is CASGTASTDTQYF. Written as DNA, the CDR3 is TGTGCCTCGGGGACCGCAAGCACAGATACGCAGTATTTT.

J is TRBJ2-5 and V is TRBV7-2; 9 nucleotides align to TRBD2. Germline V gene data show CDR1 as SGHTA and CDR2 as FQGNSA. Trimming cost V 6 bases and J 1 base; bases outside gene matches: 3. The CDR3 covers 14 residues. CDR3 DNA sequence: TGTGCCAGCAGTCTAGCGGGGATCCAAGAGACCCAGTACTTC. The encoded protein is CASSLAGIQETQYF.

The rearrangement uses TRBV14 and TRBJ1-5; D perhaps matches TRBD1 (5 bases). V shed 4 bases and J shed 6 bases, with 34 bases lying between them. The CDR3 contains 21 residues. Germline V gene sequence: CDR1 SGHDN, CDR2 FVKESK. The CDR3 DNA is TGTGCCAGCAGCCGCCAGAGGGGACCCACCCTAGGGGTTTCTGGTTCTCAGCCCCAGCATTTT. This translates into CASSRQRGPTLGVSGSQPQHF.

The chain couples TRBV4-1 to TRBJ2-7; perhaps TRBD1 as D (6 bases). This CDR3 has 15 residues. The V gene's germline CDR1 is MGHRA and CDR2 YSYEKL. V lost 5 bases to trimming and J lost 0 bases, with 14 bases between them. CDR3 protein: CASSFGTDSSYEQYF. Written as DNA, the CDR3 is TGCGCCAGCAGCTTCGGGACGGACAGCTCCTACGAGCAGTACTTC.

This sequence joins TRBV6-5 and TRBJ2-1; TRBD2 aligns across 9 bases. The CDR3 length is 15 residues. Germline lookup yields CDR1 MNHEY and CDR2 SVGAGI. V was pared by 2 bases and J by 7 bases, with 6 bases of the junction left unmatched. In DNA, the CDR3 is TGTGCCAGCAGTTACGACGCGGGGGGGCAAAATGAGCAGTTCTTC. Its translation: CASSYDAGGQNEQFF.

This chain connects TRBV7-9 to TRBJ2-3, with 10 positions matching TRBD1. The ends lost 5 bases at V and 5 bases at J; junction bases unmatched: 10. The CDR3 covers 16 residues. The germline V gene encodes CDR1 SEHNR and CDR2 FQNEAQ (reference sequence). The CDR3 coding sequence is TGTGCCAGCAGCGGGGGGACAGGGGCGATTCTAGATACGCAGTATTTT. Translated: CASSGGTGAILDTQYF. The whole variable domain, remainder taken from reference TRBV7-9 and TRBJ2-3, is DTGVSQNPRHKITKRGQNVTFRCDPISEHNRLYWYRQTLGQGPEFLTYFQNEAQLEKSRLLSDRFSAERPKGSFSTLEIQRTEQGDSAMYLCASSGGTGAILDTQYFGPGTRLTVL.

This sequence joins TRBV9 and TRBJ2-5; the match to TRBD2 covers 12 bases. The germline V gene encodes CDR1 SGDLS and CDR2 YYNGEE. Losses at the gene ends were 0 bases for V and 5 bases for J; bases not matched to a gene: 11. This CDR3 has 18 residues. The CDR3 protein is CASSVDPLGLAGWETQYF. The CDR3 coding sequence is TGTGCCAGCAGCGTAGATCCCCTCGGACTAGCGGGATGGGAGACCCAGTACTTC.

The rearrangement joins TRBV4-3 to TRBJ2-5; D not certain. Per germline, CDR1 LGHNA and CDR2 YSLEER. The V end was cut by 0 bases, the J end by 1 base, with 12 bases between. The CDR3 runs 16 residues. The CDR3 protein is CASSQDPPGPQETQYF. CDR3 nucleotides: TGCGCCAGCAGCCAAGACCCCCCGGGCCCCCAAGAGACCCAGTACTTC.

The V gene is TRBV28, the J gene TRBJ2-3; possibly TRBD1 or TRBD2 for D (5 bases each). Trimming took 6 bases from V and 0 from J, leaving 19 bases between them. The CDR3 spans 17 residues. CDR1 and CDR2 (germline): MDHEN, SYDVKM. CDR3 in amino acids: CASSLGETGWSTDTQYF. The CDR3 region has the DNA TGTGCCAGCAGCCTCGGGGAAACAGGCTGGAGCACAGATACGCAGTATTTT.

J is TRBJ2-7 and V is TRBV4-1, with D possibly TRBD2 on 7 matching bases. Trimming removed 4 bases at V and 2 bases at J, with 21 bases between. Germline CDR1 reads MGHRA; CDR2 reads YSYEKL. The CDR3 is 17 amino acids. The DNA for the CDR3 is TGCGCCAGCAGCCCCAGAGGGGGGGACGGAGCGACCTACGAGCAGTACTTC. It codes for CASSPRGGDGATYEQYF.

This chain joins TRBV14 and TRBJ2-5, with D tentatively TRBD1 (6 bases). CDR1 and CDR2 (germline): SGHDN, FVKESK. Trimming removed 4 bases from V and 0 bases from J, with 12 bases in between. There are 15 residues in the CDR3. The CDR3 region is CASSPGHLYQETQYF. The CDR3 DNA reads TGTGCCAGCAGCCCGGGACACCTGTACCAAGAGACCCAGTACTTC.

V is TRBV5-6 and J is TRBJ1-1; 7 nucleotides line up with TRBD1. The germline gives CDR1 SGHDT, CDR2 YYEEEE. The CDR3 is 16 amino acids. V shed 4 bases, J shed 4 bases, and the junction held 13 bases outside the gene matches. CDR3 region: CASSDEEGAGFTEAFF. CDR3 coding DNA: TGTGCCAGCAGCGATGAAGAGGGGGCGGGGTTCACTGAAGCTTTCTTT.